Listed below are T cell receptor beta chains from one sample, sequenced in a study of blood T cell repertoires in COVID-19. Assay used: immunoSEQ multiplex PCR; TCRdb lists only in-frame clones, some missing. The sample lists some 120,000 clones; 65% to 90% were seen once. Sample: peripheral blood. The origin of the receptors is a woman aged 80 or older with acute or convalescent COVID-19. Both conserved end residues are part of each CDR3. Each record gives: V gene, D gene, clone size, J gene, CDR3 DNA, CDR3 protein. D genes are given only for firm matches. Only some rows state a clone size, as once, few, many or a class for expanded clones.

v_call: TRBV11-1; d_call: -; clone_size: -; j_call: TRBJ2-3; cdr3_nt: TGTGCCAGCAGCGGGTGGACAGTAGGCGGGTATACGCAGTATTTT; cdr3_aa: CASSGWTVGGYTQYF
v_call: TRBV7-9; d_call: TRBD2; clone_size: few; j_call: TRBJ2-2; cdr3_nt: TGTGCCAGCAGCTTGGAGGCCGGGGGGGGATCCACCGGGGAGCTGTTTTTT; cdr3_aa: CASSLEAGGGSTGELFF
v_call: TRBV28; d_call: TRBD1; clone_size: few; j_call: TRBJ1-4; cdr3_nt: TGTGCCAGCAGTAAGACAGGGAGGAATGAAAAACTGTTTTTT; cdr3_aa: CASSKTGRNEKLFF
v_call: TRBV9; d_call: TRBD2; clone_size: -; j_call: TRBJ2-2; cdr3_nt: TGTGCCAGCAGCGTAGCGGGGGGATCCTCCACCGGGGAGCTGTTTTTT; cdr3_aa: CASSVAGGSSTGELFF
v_call: TRBV5-1; d_call: TRBD1; clone_size: -; j_call: TRBJ2-4; cdr3_nt: TGCGCCAGCAGCTCTCAGGGGGCGAATGACATTCAGTACTTC; cdr3_aa: CASSSQGANDIQYF
v_call: TRBV11-3; d_call: -; clone_size: -; j_call: TRBJ1-3; cdr3_nt: TGTGCCAGCAGCCTCACAGGGTCTGGAAACACCATATATTTT; cdr3_aa: CASSLTGSGNTIYF
v_call: TRBV7-3; d_call: -; clone_size: -; j_call: TRBJ2-3; cdr3_nt: TGTGCCAGCAGCTTAACCAGGGAACCGACAGATACGCAGTATTTT; cdr3_aa: CASSLTREPTDTQYF
v_call: TRBV27; d_call: TRBD1; clone_size: -; j_call: TRBJ1-5; cdr3_nt: TGTGCCAGCAGTAACACCGGGACAGGGATGGATTACAATCAGCCCCAGCATTTT; cdr3_aa: CASSNTGTGMDYNQPQHF
v_call: TRBV3-1/TRBV3-2; d_call: -; clone_size: -; j_call: TRBJ1-6; cdr3_nt: TGTGCCAGCAGCCTTACAGGGTTGAGTTCACCCCTCCACTTT; cdr3_aa: CASSLTGLSSPLHF
v_call: TRBV7-6; d_call: -; clone_size: few; j_call: TRBJ2-3; cdr3_nt: TGTGCCAGCAGCTTAAGGTTCAGGGGCCGCACAGATACGCAGTATTTT; cdr3_aa: CASSLRFRGRTDTQYF
v_call: TRBV15; d_call: TRBD1; clone_size: -; j_call: TRBJ1-3; cdr3_nt: TGTGCCACCAGCGGGGACAGAGGAAACACCATATATTTT; cdr3_aa: CATSGDRGNTIYF
v_call: TRBV25-1; d_call: -; clone_size: -; j_call: TRBJ2-1; cdr3_nt: TGTGCCAGCAGTCCACAGATTTACAATGAGCAGTTCTTC; cdr3_aa: CASSPQIYNEQFF
v_call: TRBV5-1; d_call: TRBD1; clone_size: -; j_call: TRBJ1-4; cdr3_nt: TGCGCCAGCAGCCCCGGACAGGGGGCCCTTAATGAAAAACTGTTTTTT; cdr3_aa: CASSPGQGALNEKLFF
v_call: TRBV5-1; d_call: -; clone_size: -; j_call: TRBJ1-2; cdr3_nt: TGCGCCAGCAGCTTGGGACAGGAGTATGGCTACACCTTC; cdr3_aa: CASSLGQEYGYTF
v_call: TRBV15; d_call: -; clone_size: -; j_call: TRBJ1-2; cdr3_nt: TGTGCCACCAGCAGAGATAAGGAAAGGGGTGGCGGCTACACCTTC; cdr3_aa: CATSRDKERGGGYTF
v_call: TRBV6-6; d_call: TRBD1; clone_size: -; j_call: TRBJ2-4; cdr3_nt: TGTGCCAGCAGTCCAAAGGGACAGTTAAACATTCAGTACTTC; cdr3_aa: CASSPKGQLNIQYF
v_call: TRBV10-3; d_call: TRBD1; clone_size: -; j_call: TRBJ1-1; cdr3_nt: TGTGCCATCAGGATGACAGGGGAGAATGGTGCTTTCTTT; cdr3_aa: CAIRMTGENGAFF
v_call: TRBV19; d_call: -; clone_size: few; j_call: TRBJ2-3; cdr3_nt: TGTGCCAGTACCCCCAGGGGCGCCCGTACGCAGTATTTT; cdr3_aa: CASTPRGARTQYF
v_call: TRBV25-1; d_call: -; clone_size: -; j_call: TRBJ2-3; cdr3_nt: TGTGCCAGCGAGGACAGTACAGATACGCAGTATTTT; cdr3_aa: CASEDSTDTQYF
v_call: TRBV5-4; d_call: TRBD1; clone_size: -; j_call: TRBJ1-2; cdr3_nt: TGTGCCAGCAGCGGATTTACAGGGGGCGGGTATGGCTACACCTTC; cdr3_aa: CASSGFTGGGYGYTF
v_call: TRBV5-1; d_call: -; clone_size: -; j_call: TRBJ1-1; cdr3_nt: TGCGCCAGCAGCTTGGACCCGGGGGGGGGTACTGAAGCTTTCTTT; cdr3_aa: CASSLDPGGGTEAFF
v_call: TRBV6-4; d_call: -; clone_size: -; j_call: TRBJ1-2; cdr3_nt: TGTGCCAGCAGTCCCTCAGGGTCCTTCAAGGGTGGCTACACCTTC; cdr3_aa: CASSPSGSFKGGYTF
v_call: TRBV4-1; d_call: -; clone_size: -; j_call: TRBJ1-1; cdr3_nt: TGCGCCAGCAGCCAGGGCCGGCAAGAAGTAGCTTTCTTT; cdr3_aa: CASSQGRQEVAFF
v_call: TRBV18; d_call: -; clone_size: -; j_call: TRBJ1-1; cdr3_nt: TGTGCCAGCTCACCCTACGGGTCTAACACTGAAGCTTTCTTT; cdr3_aa: CASSPYGSNTEAFF
v_call: TRBV5-6; d_call: -; clone_size: -; j_call: TRBJ1-5; cdr3_nt: TGTGCCAGCAGCTCTCGACACGCCCGCAATGTTAAGGGCAATCAGCCCCAGCATTTT; cdr3_aa: CASSSRHARNVKGNQPQHF
v_call: TRBV5-1; d_call: -; clone_size: -; j_call: TRBJ1-2; cdr3_nt: TGCGCCAGCAGCTTGGGGGGATTTAGACTTCGGGAAGGACCCTCCGGGAACTATGGCTACACCTTC; cdr3_aa: CASSLGGFRLREGPSGNYGYTF
v_call: TRBV11-2; d_call: -; clone_size: -; j_call: TRBJ1-2; cdr3_nt: TGTGCCAGCAGCTTAGGGGGCCAGTATGGCTACACCTTC; cdr3_aa: CASSLGGQYGYTF
v_call: TRBV11-3; d_call: -; clone_size: -; j_call: TRBJ2-1; cdr3_nt: TGTGCCAGCAGTTCCTCTTCAGGGGTTGAGCAGTTCTTC; cdr3_aa: CASSSSSGVEQFF
v_call: TRBV19; d_call: -; clone_size: -; j_call: TRBJ2-6; cdr3_nt: TGTGCCAGTTCCCCCCAGGGCCAGGTAGCAGGGGCCAACGTCCTGACTTTC; cdr3_aa: CASSPQGQVAGANVLTF
v_call: TRBV7-8; d_call: -; clone_size: -; j_call: TRBJ1-5; cdr3_nt: TGTGCCAGCAGCTTAGTATTCAGGGCCGAAGTTCAGCCCCAGCATTTT; cdr3_aa: CASSLVFRAEVQPQHF
v_call: TRBV3-1/TRBV3-2; d_call: -; clone_size: -; j_call: TRBJ1-5; cdr3_nt: TGTGCCAGCAGCCGACTTAATCAGCCCCAGCATTTT; cdr3_aa: CASSRLNQPQHF
v_call: TRBV2; d_call: -; clone_size: -; j_call: TRBJ2-1; cdr3_nt: TGTGCCAGCAGTTCCACCGGGATCCCGGGTGAGCAGTTCTTC; cdr3_aa: CASSSTGIPGEQFF
v_call: TRBV6-1; d_call: TRBD1; clone_size: -; j_call: TRBJ2-4; cdr3_nt: TGTGCCAGCAGTGAAGTCGCAGGGGGAACCAAAAACATTCAGTACTTC; cdr3_aa: CASSEVAGGTKNIQYF
v_call: TRBV7-2; d_call: -; clone_size: -; j_call: TRBJ2-7; cdr3_nt: TGTGCCAGCAGCCCCGCTTGGTCAGGGGACGAGCAGTACTTC; cdr3_aa: CASSPAWSGDEQYF
v_call: TRBV4-3; d_call: TRBD1; clone_size: -; j_call: TRBJ1-1; cdr3_nt: TGCGCCAGCAGCCAACACAGGGGGAACACTGAAGCTTTCTTT; cdr3_aa: CASSQHRGNTEAFF
v_call: TRBV5-4; d_call: -; clone_size: -; j_call: TRBJ1-3; cdr3_nt: TGTGCCAGCAGCTTGGAGGGGAGGGGGGGCGAAGGAAACACCATATATTTT; cdr3_aa: CASSLEGRGGEGNTIYF
v_call: TRBV28; d_call: -; clone_size: -; j_call: TRBJ2-5; cdr3_nt: TGTGCCAGCAGTCAGCCAGGGGACCAAGAGACCCAGTACTTC; cdr3_aa: CASSQPGDQETQYF
v_call: TRBV7-6; d_call: -; clone_size: -; j_call: TRBJ2-7; cdr3_nt: TGTGCCAGCAGCCTGGGCCCCCAGAGCTCCTACGAGCAGTACTTC; cdr3_aa: CASSLGPQSSYEQYF
v_call: TRBV10-3; d_call: TRBD2; clone_size: -; j_call: TRBJ2-5; cdr3_nt: TGTGCCATCAGTGGGGGACTAGGGGGTGAGACCCAGTACTTC; cdr3_aa: CAISGGLGGETQYF
v_call: TRBV10-2; d_call: TRBD1; clone_size: -; j_call: TRBJ1-2; cdr3_nt: TGCGCCAGCAGGGGACAGATAAACTATGGCTACACCTTC; cdr3_aa: CASRGQINYGYTF
v_call: TRBV2; d_call: -; clone_size: -; j_call: TRBJ1-1; cdr3_nt: TGTGCCAGCAGGCAGGGCGGGGGCACTGAAGCTTTCTTT; cdr3_aa: CASRQGGGTEAFF
v_call: TRBV2; d_call: TRBD1; clone_size: -; j_call: TRBJ1-2; cdr3_nt: TGTGCCAGCAGGGATAACGGACAGGATGGCTACACCTTC; cdr3_aa: CASRDNGQDGYTF
v_call: TRBV19; d_call: -; clone_size: -; j_call: TRBJ1-5; cdr3_nt: TGTGCCAGTAGTATCGCCGGCAGCAGACTTAGCAATCAGCCCCAGCATTTT; cdr3_aa: CASSIAGSRLSNQPQHF
v_call: TRBV5-5; d_call: TRBD2; clone_size: -; j_call: TRBJ2-1; cdr3_nt: TGTGCCAGCAGGGGGCCTAGCGGGCTCTACAATGAGCAGTTCTTC; cdr3_aa: CASRGPSGLYNEQFF
v_call: TRBV6-6; d_call: -; clone_size: -; j_call: TRBJ1-2; cdr3_nt: TGTGCCAGCAGTTACCGTGGAGGCAATATGGGCTACACCTTC; cdr3_aa: CASSYRGGNMGYTF
v_call: TRBV10-3; d_call: -; clone_size: -; j_call: TRBJ1-1; cdr3_nt: TGTGCCATCAGTGACACGACAGGTTCTGGCCGTAGGAACACTGAAGCTTTCTTT; cdr3_aa: CAISDTTGSGRRNTEAFF
v_call: TRBV7-9; d_call: -; clone_size: -; j_call: TRBJ1-1; cdr3_nt: TGTGCCAGCAGCAAGATGGCCGGGGGTTACACTGAAGCTTTCTTT; cdr3_aa: CASSKMAGGYTEAFF
v_call: TRBV7-2; d_call: -; clone_size: once; j_call: TRBJ2-3; cdr3_nt: TGTGCCAGCAGCCAACCGACAGGCCCGCAGTATTTT; cdr3_aa: CASSQPTGPQYF
v_call: TRBV10-3; d_call: -; clone_size: once; j_call: TRBJ1-2; cdr3_nt: TGTGCCATCAGTTTACAGGGTAGGGCTAACTATGGCTACACCTTC; cdr3_aa: CAISLQGRANYGYTF
v_call: TRBV5-6; d_call: TRBD2; clone_size: -; j_call: TRBJ2-1; cdr3_nt: TGTGCCAGCGGACAGCGGGGGGGCTCCTACAATGAGCAGTTCTTC; cdr3_aa: CASGQRGGSYNEQFF
v_call: TRBV19; d_call: -; clone_size: -; j_call: TRBJ2-2; cdr3_nt: TGTGCCAGTAGTACCTACGGAGGAACGAACACCGGGGAGCTGTTTTTT; cdr3_aa: CASSTYGGTNTGELFF
v_call: TRBV28; d_call: TRBD1; clone_size: -; j_call: TRBJ1-2; cdr3_nt: TGTGCCAGCAGAGGGACAGAGGCTGGCTACACCTTC; cdr3_aa: CASRGTEAGYTF
v_call: TRBV12-3/TRBV12-4; d_call: -; clone_size: -; j_call: TRBJ1-2; cdr3_nt: TGTGCCAGCGGTACTAGTGGCTACACCTTC; cdr3_aa: CASGTSGYTF
v_call: TRBV9; d_call: TRBD1; clone_size: -; j_call: TRBJ1-2; cdr3_nt: TGTGCCAGCAGCGCGACCGGGACAGGGGGCCGAGGCTACACCTTC; cdr3_aa: CASSATGTGGRGYTF
v_call: TRBV5-5; d_call: TRBD1; clone_size: -; j_call: TRBJ1-2; cdr3_nt: TGTGCCAGCAGCTTTACCGGGACAGGGAATGGCTACACCTTC; cdr3_aa: CASSFTGTGNGYTF
v_call: TRBV27; d_call: TRBD2; clone_size: -; j_call: TRBJ2-3; cdr3_nt: TGTGCCAGCAGCCCTGGGACTAGCGGGGATACGCAGTATTTT; cdr3_aa: CASSPGTSGDTQYF
v_call: TRBV6-5; d_call: -; clone_size: -; j_call: TRBJ1-1; cdr3_nt: TGTGCCAGCACTAAGACTCCAACGGCGGAAGCTTTCTTT; cdr3_aa: CASTKTPTAEAFF
v_call: TRBV7-2; d_call: -; clone_size: -; j_call: TRBJ2-5; cdr3_nt: TGTGCCAGCAGTATCGTGGCCCAAGAGACCCAGTACTTC; cdr3_aa: CASSIVAQETQYF
v_call: TRBV6-1; d_call: TRBD1; clone_size: -; j_call: TRBJ1-5; cdr3_nt: TGTGCCAGCAGTGAAGAAGGCCGGGACAGGGGGCTTCAGCCCCAGCATTTT; cdr3_aa: CASSEEGRDRGLQPQHF
v_call: TRBV2; d_call: -; clone_size: -; j_call: TRBJ1-1; cdr3_nt: TGTGCCACAGACCGCGGCGGAGCTTTCTTT; cdr3_aa: CATDRGGAFF